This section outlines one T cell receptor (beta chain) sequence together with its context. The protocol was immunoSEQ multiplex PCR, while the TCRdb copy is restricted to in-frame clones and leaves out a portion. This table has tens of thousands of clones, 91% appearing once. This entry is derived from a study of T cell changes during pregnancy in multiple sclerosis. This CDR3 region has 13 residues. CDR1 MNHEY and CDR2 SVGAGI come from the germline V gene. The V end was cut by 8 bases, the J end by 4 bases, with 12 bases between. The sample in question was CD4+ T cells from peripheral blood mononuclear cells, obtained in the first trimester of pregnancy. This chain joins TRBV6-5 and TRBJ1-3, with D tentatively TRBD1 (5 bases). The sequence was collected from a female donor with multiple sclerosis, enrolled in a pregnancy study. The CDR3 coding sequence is TGTGCCAGCTCGCGGGGGGTGGGAAACACCATATATTTT. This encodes CASSRGVGNTIYF.